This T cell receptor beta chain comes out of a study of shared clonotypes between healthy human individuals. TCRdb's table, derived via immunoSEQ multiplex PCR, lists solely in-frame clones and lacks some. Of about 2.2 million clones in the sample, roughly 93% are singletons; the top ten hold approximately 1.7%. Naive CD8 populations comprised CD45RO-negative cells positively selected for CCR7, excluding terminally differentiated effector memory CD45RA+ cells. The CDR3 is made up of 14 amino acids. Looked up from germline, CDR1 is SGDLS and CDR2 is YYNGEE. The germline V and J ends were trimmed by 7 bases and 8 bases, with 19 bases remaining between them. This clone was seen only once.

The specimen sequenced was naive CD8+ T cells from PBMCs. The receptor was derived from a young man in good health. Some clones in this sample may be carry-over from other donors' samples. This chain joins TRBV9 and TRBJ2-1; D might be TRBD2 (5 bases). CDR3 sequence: CASSEADTRDEQFF. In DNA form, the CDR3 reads TGTGCCAGCTCTGAAGCGGATACACGCGATGAGCAGTTCTTC.